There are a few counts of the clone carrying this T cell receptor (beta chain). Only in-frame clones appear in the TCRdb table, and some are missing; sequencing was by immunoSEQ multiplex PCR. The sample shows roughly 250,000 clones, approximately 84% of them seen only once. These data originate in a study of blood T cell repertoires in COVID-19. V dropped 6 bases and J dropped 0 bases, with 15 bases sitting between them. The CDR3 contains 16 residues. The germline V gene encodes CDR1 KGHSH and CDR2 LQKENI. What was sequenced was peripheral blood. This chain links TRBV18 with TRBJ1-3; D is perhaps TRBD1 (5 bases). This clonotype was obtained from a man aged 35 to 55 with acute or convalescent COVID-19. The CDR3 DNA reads TGTGCCAGCTCCCTCGGGGGGACCAGCTCTGGAAACACCATATATTTT. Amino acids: CASSLGGTSSGNTIYF.